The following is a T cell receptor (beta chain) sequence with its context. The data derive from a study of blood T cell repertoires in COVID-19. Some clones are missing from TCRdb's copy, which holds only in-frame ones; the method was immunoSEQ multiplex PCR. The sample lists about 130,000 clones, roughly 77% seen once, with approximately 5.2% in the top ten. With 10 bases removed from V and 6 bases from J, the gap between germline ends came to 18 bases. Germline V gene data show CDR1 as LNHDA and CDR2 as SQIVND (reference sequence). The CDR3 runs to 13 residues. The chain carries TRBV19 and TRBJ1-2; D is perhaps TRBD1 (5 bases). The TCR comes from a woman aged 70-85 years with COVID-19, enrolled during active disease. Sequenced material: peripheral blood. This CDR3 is CATSVDRVDGYTF. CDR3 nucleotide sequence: TGTGCCACAAGCGTCGACAGAGTAGATGGCTACACCTTC.